This TCR beta chain was identified during a study of cytomegalovirus exposure and HLA in healthy donors. In regard to this clone: Its target is not known.

PCR was performed using 60 Vbeta and 13 Jbeta primers. Authors' data handling: Later analysis identified approximately 80 million unique TCR beta chains, around 10 million shared. Assay used: immunoSEQ multiplex PCR; TCRdb lists only in-frame clones, some missing. V, J and clone size were drawn from that table, and D and trimming were deduced from the DNA. The sample includes more than 150,000 clones, 76% of them seen just once. General study points: Looking again later, the authors saw that most CMV-associated TCR beta chains seemed HLA-restricted. Altogether, 170 or so TCR beta chains were recorded as cytomegalovirus-associated. Earlier results showed most TCR beta V segments being productive about 87% or about 30% of the time.

This receptor was identified in a woman in her thirties in good health and CMV-seropositive. Specimen: PBMCs.

The CDR3 region is CASSASGGSYNEQFF. The DNA for the CDR3 is TGTGCCAGCAGCGCCTCGGGGGGGTCCTACAATGAGCAGTTCTTC. V usage is TRBV9 and J usage is TRBJ2-1, with 8 bases that match TRBD2. The CDR3 length is 15 residues. CDR1 is SGDLS and CDR2 is YYNGEE in the germline V gene. V lost 3 bases, J lost 1 base, and 3 bases stayed unmatched.